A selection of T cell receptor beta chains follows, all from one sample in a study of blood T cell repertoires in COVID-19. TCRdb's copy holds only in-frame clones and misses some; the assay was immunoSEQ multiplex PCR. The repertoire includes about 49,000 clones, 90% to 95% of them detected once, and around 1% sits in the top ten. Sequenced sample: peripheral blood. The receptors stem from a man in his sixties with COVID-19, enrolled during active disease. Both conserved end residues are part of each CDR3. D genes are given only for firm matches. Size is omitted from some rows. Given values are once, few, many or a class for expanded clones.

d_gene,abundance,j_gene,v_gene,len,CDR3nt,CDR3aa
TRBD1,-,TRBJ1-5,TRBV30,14,TGTGCCTGGTCCCGGGACAGCTCGAATCAGCCCCAGCATTTT,CAWSRDSSNQPQHF
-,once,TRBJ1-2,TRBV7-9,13,TGTGCCAGCAGCTTAGCTGGGGGGAATGGCTACACCTTC,CASSLAGGNGYTF
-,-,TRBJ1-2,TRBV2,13,TGTGCCAGCAGTGAAACGGCAGGTGGGGGCTACACCTTC,CASSETAGGGYTF
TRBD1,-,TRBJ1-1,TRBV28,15,TGTGCCAGCAGTTTATCCACAGGGGGCCGTACTGAAGCTTTCTTT,CASSLSTGGRTEAFF
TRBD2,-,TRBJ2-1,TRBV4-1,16,TGCGCCAGCAGCCAAGACACTAGCGGGGCCTACAATGAGCAGTTCTTC,CASSQDTSGAYNEQFF
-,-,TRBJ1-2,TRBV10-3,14,TGTGCCATCAGTGGAGGGCTAACGTCCTATGGCTACACCTTC,CAISGGLTSYGYTF
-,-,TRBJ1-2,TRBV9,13,TGTGCCAGCAGCGTACCGGGACATTGGGGCTACACCTTC,CASSVPGHWGYTF
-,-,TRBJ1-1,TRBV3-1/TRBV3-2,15,TGTGCCAGCAGCCAGACTGCTCGGGGGAACACTGAAGCTTTCTTT,CASSQTARGNTEAFF
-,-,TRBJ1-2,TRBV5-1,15,TGCGCCAGCAGCCCCCTCAGTGAGACAGTGTCTGGCTACACCTTC,CASSPLSETVSGYTF
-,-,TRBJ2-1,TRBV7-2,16,TGTGCCAGCAGCTCCGTTCGGCACAGGGCTGGTAATGAGCAGTTCTTC,CASSSVRHRAGNEQFF
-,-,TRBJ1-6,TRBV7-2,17,TGTGCCAGCACCCGGAGGGTCGACAGAATAAATAATTCACCCCTCCACTTT,CASTRRVDRINNSPLHF
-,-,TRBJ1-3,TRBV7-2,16,TGTGCCAGCAGCCCGGCGGGGGCGAGCTCTGGAAACACCATATATTTT,CASSPAGASSGNTIYF
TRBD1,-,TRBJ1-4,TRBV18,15,TGTGCCAGCTCACCTCAATCCGGGACAGGGGAAAAACTGTTTTTT,CASSPQSGTGEKLFF
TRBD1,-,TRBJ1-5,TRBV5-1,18,TGCGCCAGCAGCTTGGGCACAGGGGGTTTTCAAGGCAATCAGCCCCAGCATTTT,CASSLGTGGFQGNQPQHF
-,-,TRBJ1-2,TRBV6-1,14,TGTGCCAGCAGTGAAAAGACAGGTCTCTATGGCTACACCTTC,CASSEKTGLYGYTF
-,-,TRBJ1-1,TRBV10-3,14,TGTGCCATCAATACTATCAGGGGTAACACTGAAGCTTTCTTT,CAINTIRGNTEAFF
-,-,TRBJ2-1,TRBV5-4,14,TGTGCCAGCAGCTTGGCCGGGGACTACAATGAGCAGTTCTTC,CASSLAGDYNEQFF
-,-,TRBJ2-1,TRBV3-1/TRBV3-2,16,TGTGCCAGCAGCCCCGGACAGGGCGGCGGGAGCAATGAGCAGTTCTTC,CASSPGQGGGSNEQFF
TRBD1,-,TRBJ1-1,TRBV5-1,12,TGCGCCAGCAGCACCGGACAGGGAGGAGCTTTCTTT,CASSTGQGGAFF
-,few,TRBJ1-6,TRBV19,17,TGTGCCAGTAGTGCCCGCAGGGTTACGTCCTATAATTCACCCCTCCACTTT,CASSARRVTSYNSPLHF
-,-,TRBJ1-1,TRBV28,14,TGTGCCAGCAGTTTGGTACAACGGGGCACTGAAGCTTTCTTT,CASSLVQRGTEAFF
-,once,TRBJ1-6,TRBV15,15,TGTGCCACCAGCAGAGAGGCTGGCTATAATTCACCCCTCCACTTT,CATSREAGYNSPLHF
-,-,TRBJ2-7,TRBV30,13,TGTGCCTGGAGTAGAGGGAAAGGCTACGAGCAGTACTTC,CAWSRGKGYEQYF
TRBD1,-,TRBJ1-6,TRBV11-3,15,TGTGCCAGCATGGGAGACAGGGGTTATAATTCACCCCTCCACTTT,CASMGDRGYNSPLHF
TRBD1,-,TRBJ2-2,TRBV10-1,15,TGCGCCAACCCAAGACAGGGGGCTTACACCGGGGAGCTGTTTTTT,CANPRQGAYTGELFF
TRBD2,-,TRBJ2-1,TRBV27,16,TGTGCCAGCAGTTTGGTACTAGCGGGAGGATTTGGTGAGCAGTTCTTC,CASSLVLAGGFGEQFF
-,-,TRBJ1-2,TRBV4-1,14,TGCGCCAGCAGCCTTGGGCAGGGTGGCGCTGGCTACACCTTC,CASSLGQGGAGYTF
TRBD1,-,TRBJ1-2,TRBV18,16,TGTGCCAGCTCGCCCGGGACAGGGAACTCGGCCTATGGCTACACCTTC,CASSPGTGNSAYGYTF
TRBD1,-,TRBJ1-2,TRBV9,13,TGTGCCAGCACACGCGAGGACAGGAATGGCTACACCTTC,CASTREDRNGYTF
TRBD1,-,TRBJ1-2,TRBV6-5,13,TGTGCCAGCAGCAGGACAGGGACCTATGGCTACACCTTC,CASSRTGTYGYTF
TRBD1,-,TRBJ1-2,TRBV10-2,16,TGCGCCAGCAGAGAGACAGGGGTTCGCCCTAACTATGGCTACACCTTC,CASRETGVRPNYGYTF
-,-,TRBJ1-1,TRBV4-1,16,TGCGCCAGCAGCCAAGGGTGGGACACCCGAAACACTGAAGCTTTCTTT,CASSQGWDTRNTEAFF